These 27 T cell receptor beta chains were all obtained from the same sample, sequenced in a study of T cell repertoires in ileal Crohn's disease (dated by TCRdb to about 2019). The protocol used for the library was the immunoSEQ multiplex PCR assay. TCRdb carries this immuneACCESS record with in-frame sequences only. Its versions omit some clonotypes, under half of them owing to an unresolved V gene in the studies checked, with the rest unexplained. Within this sample are 8,600 or so clones, with roughly 72% of them counted one time only. The ten largest clones take up 4.5% to 5% of the sample. The sample comprised ileal tissue. These TCRs come from an adult with Crohn's disease.

The chain couples TRBV5-4 to TRBJ1-1; D call uncertain. The CDR3 has 13 amino acids. Trimming shortened V by 4 bases and J by 0 bases, and 7 bases separated the two germline ends. Germline V gene sequence: CDR1 SGHNT, CDR2 YYREEE (reference sequence). As DNA, the CDR3 is TGTGCCAGCAGCCCCGGGATGAACACTGAAGCTTTCTTT. Translated: CASSPGMNTEAFF.

This clone was observed once. The CDR3 region is CASSLAGQPYF. The CDR3 DNA is TGTGCCAGCAGCTTAGCGGGACAGCCATACTTC. This chain connects TRBV7-9 to TRBJ2-5; 7 bases line up with TRBD1. J gave up 14 bases and V 0 bases, and 3 bases lay outside the gene matches. Germline values: CDR1 SEHNR, CDR2 FQNEAQ (reference sequence). CDR3 length: 11 residues.

This clone was found a few times. The V call is TRBV4-1, the J call TRBJ2-1, with D possibly matching TRBD2 (5 bases). Germline CDR1 MGHRA, CDR2 YSYEKL. The V gene lost 4 bases and the J gene lost 2 bases, with 15 bases spanning the gap. The CDR3 runs to 16 residues. The CDR3 loop reads CASSLTRAGPYNEQFF. CDR3 nucleotides: TGCGCCAGCAGCCTAACGAGGGCAGGACCCTACAATGAGCAGTTCTTC.

This rearrangement joins TRBV7-4 to TRBJ1-1, with D uncertain. Germline values: CDR1 SGHVT, CDR2 SQSDAQ. Between the trimmed V and J ends, which lost 3 bases and 5 bases, there was a span of 4 bases. The CDR3 runs 11 residues. The CDR3 DNA sequence: TGTGCCAGCAGCTTCGGGACTGAAGCTTTCTTT. Translation: CASSFGTEAFF.

By share, this clone counts as large (0.1 to 1%). The chain uses TRBV4-1 and TRBJ2-3, with D possibly matching TRBD2 (6 bases). Germline V gene sequence: CDR1 MGHRA, CDR2 YSYEKL. Trimming removed 1 base at V and 8 bases at J, with 10 bases between. The CDR3 is 13 amino acids. The CDR3 sequence: CASSQGSAGTQYF. DNA for the CDR3: TGCGCCAGCAGCCAAGGGTCAGCGGGTACGCAGTATTTT.

This chain uses TRBV2 with TRBJ2-1, with D tentatively TRBD2 (6 bases). Germline CDR1 reads SNHLY; CDR2 reads FYNNEI. The CDR3 covers 15 residues. V lost 1 base and J lost 4, with 11 bases in between. CDR3 protein: CASSEVAGLYNEQFF. The CDR3 DNA reads TGTGCCAGCAGTGAAGTGGCGGGGCTTTACAATGAGCAGTTCTTC.

This clone was counted once. The chain recombines TRBV9 with TRBJ2-3; possibly TRBD2 for D (6 bases). Germline values: CDR1 SGDLS, CDR2 YYNGEE. V was shortened by 4 bases and J by 2 bases, with 11 bases between the two germline ends. The CDR3 consists of 14 residues. This CDR3 is CASSSGVSTDTQYF. The CDR3 bases are TGTGCCAGCAGCTCGGGAGTGTCCACAGATACGCAGTATTTT.

This clone was observed once. The rearrangement links TRBV12-5 to TRBJ2-6; D is unclear. The CDR3 is 18 amino acids. V was clipped by 0 bases and J by 3 bases, with 15 bases between them. From germline, CDR1 is LGHNT and CDR2 FRNRAP. CDR3 DNA: TGTGCTAGTGGTTTGGTACTGGTCCAGGCTTATGGGGCCAACGTCCTGACTTTC. It yields the protein CASGLVLVQAYGANVLTF.

The chain combines TRBV9 with TRBJ1-1, with D unclear. V shed 0 bases and J shed 2 bases, with 8 bases lying between them. This CDR3 is 14 amino acids long. The germline CDR1 and CDR2 sequences are SGDLS and YYNGEE. The CDR3 DNA is TGTGCCAGCAGCGTAGCTGTATCTAACACTGAAGCTTTCTTT. Translated, it gives CASSVAVSNTEAFF.

This chain connects TRBV7-9 to TRBJ2-7, with unresolved D. The V end lost 0 bases, the J end lost 4 bases, and 7 bases lay between the germline ends. CDR1 is SEHNR and CDR2 is FQNEAQ in the germline V gene (reference sequence). The CDR3 extends over 13 amino acids. CDR3 region: CASSLASNYEQYF. CDR3 DNA: TGTGCCAGCAGCTTAGCTTCCAATTACGAGCAGTACTTC.

The CDR3 DNA reads TGTGCCAGCAGTCTTCGACAGGGGGCGTACAATGAGCAGTTCTTC. Encoded protein: CASSLRQGAYNEQFF. The chain uses TRBV6-1 and TRBJ2-1, with TRBD1 matching 10 bases. The trim removed 5 bases at V and 4 bases at J, leaving 5 bases unmatched. CDR3 length: 15 residues. CDR1 and CDR2 from the germline V gene are MNHNS and SASEGT.

This chain links TRBV5-6 with TRBJ2-5, with 9 bases matching TRBD1. This CDR3 spans 15 amino acids. The trim removed 1 base at V and 5 bases at J, leaving 6 bases unmatched. CDR1 and CDR2 from the germline V gene are SGHDT and YYEEEE. In DNA, the CDR3 is TGTGCCAGCAGCTTGCTACGAGGACAGGGGGAGACCCAGTACTTC. Protein: CASSLLRGQGETQYF.

The rearrangement uses TRBV11-2 and TRBJ1-2; D is possibly TRBD1 (6 bases). The V end was cut by 4 bases, the J end by 0 bases, with 18 bases between. Per germline, CDR1 SGHAT and CDR2 FQNNGV. The length of the CDR3 is 17 residues. This CDR3 is CASSYHPGGTPNYGYTF. CDR3 nucleotide sequence: TGTGCCAGCAGCTACCACCCGGGGGGCACACCTAACTATGGCTACACCTTC.

The chain carries TRBV25-1 and TRBJ1-1, with a tentative D call TRBD1 (6 bases). The CDR3 has 13 residues. The V end lost 7 bases, the J end lost 6 bases, and 15 bases lay between the germline ends. Germline V CDR1 and CDR2: MGHDK, SYGVNS. The CDR3: CASTVGQFSEAFF. The CDR3 DNA reads TGTGCCAGCACGGTAGGACAGTTCTCTGAAGCTTTCTTT.

The chain links TRBV19 to TRBJ1-5, with 9 bases matching TRBD1. CDR1 is LNHDA, CDR2 SQIVND, per germline (reference sequence). V was clipped by 4 bases and J by 4 bases; unmatched bases: 8. CDR3 length: 16 residues. The CDR3 DNA follows: TGTGCCAGTAGTAAAACAGGGGGCATTGGGAATCAGCCCCAGCATTTT. It translates to CASSKTGGIGNQPQHF.

The chain is built from TRBV19 and TRBJ2-4; 11 positions match TRBD2. Germline values: CDR1 LNHDA, CDR2 SQIVND (reference sequence). Unmatched junction bases numbered 13, after V lost 5 bases and J lost 1 base. The CDR3 extends over 19 amino acids. The CDR3 sequence: CASSRGSGRAGEAKNIQYF. The CDR3 DNA follows: TGTGCCAGTAGTCGGGGTAGCGGGAGGGCCGGTGAGGCCAAAAACATTCAGTACTTC.

This clone appeared once. V is TRBV19 and J is TRBJ1-1; maybe TRBD1 (5 bases). The CDR3 consists of 13 residues. V lost 9 bases to trimming and J lost 4 bases, with 15 bases between them. Germline V gene lookup returns CDR1 LNHDA and CDR2 SQIVND (reference sequence). CDR3 loop: CASRSGGGTEAFF. For the CDR3, the DNA is TGTGCCAGCCGATCCGGGGGGGGCACTGAAGCTTTCTTT.

This chain links TRBV5-1 with TRBJ2-5, with 9 positions matching TRBD2. The germline V gene encodes CDR1 SGHRS and CDR2 YFSETQ. J was trimmed by 5 bases and V by 1 base; bases with no gene match: 9. The CDR3 length is 16 residues. The CDR3 DNA follows: TGCGCCAGCAGCTTGCGGGCGGGGGGGCCGGTGGAGACCCAGTACTTC. Translated, it gives CASSLRAGGPVETQYF.

The chain recombines TRBV27 with TRBJ2-7; 8 bases are shared with TRBD1. Germline CDR1 reads MNHEY; CDR2 reads SMNVEV (reference sequence). V was pared by 7 bases and J by 2 bases, with 4 bases of the junction left unmatched. This CDR3 is 13 amino acids long. The CDR3 sequence: CASTDRATYEQYF. In DNA, the CDR3 is TGTGCCAGCACGGACAGGGCTACCTACGAGCAGTACTTC.

V gene TRBV15 combines with J gene TRBJ2-4, with D maybe TRBD1 (6 bases). The CDR3 runs to 14 residues. CDR1 and CDR2 from the germline V gene are LNHNV and YYDKDF (reference sequence). Trimming took off 0 bases at V and 8 bases at J, with 11 bases between the two ends. The CDR3 DNA reads as TGTGCCACCAGCAGAGACAGGGGTCGGGACATTCAGTACTTC. This translates into CATSRDRGRDIQYF.

The J gene is TRBJ2-7, the V gene TRBV5-4; 10 nucleotides agree with TRBD2. CDR3 size: 16 residues. The V gene's germline CDR1 is SGHNT and CDR2 YYREEE (reference sequence). Losses at the gene ends were 0 bases for V and 2 bases for J; bases not matched to a gene: 5. The CDR3 loop is CASSLGLAGDTYEQYF. CDR3 coding DNA: TGTGCCAGCAGCTTGGGACTAGCGGGCGACACCTACGAGCAGTACTTC.

This chain connects TRBV7-2 to TRBJ1-1; TRBD1 agrees at 10 bases. CDR1 and CDR2 from the germline V gene are SGHTA and FQGNSA. The junction had 9 bases not matched to a gene; V was cut back by 5 bases and J by 3 bases. The CDR3 spans 16 residues. For the CDR3, the DNA is TGTGCCAGCAGCCGTCGACAGGGGGCAGCGGACACTGAAGCTTTCTTT. Protein sequence: CASSRRQGAADTEAFF.

V gene TRBV6-5 combines with J gene TRBJ2-7; possibly TRBD2 for D (6 bases). This CDR3 has 14 residues. CDR1 and CDR2 from the germline V gene are MNHEY and SVGAGI. V was trimmed by 11 bases and J by 1 base, leaving 18 bases between them. The CDR3, as DNA: TGTGCCTCCCGCCGGGGTAGCGGATCCTACGAGCAGTACTTC. This codes for CASRRGSGSYEQYF.

This clone was seen a few times. This sequence joins TRBV9 and TRBJ2-2; unclear D gene. Per germline, CDR1 SGDLS and CDR2 YYNGEE. CDR3 size: 14 residues. V lost 0 bases and J 8 bases, leaving 11 bases between the germline ends. This CDR3 reads CASSVGTLRGELFF. CDR3 bases: TGTGCCAGCAGCGTAGGAACTCTGCGGGGGGAGCTGTTTTTT.

This clone was counted only a few times. CDR3 sequence: CASSLGLPGGGYTF. For the CDR3, the DNA is TGTGCCAGCAGCTTAGGTCTGCCAGGGGGTGGCTACACCTTC. J is TRBJ1-2 and V is TRBV7-9, with 7 bases that match TRBD1. Germline V gene lookup returns CDR1 SEHNR and CDR2 FQNEAQ (reference sequence). The CDR3 is made up of 14 amino acids. V shed 1 base and J 7 bases; nucleotides not matched to a gene: 6.

V gene TRBV30 combines with J gene TRBJ1-5, with D possibly matching TRBD1 (5 bases). In germline, CDR1 is GTSNPN, CDR2 SVGIG (reference sequence). The length of the CDR3 is 15 residues. Trimming shortened V by 0 bases and J by 2 bases, and 11 bases separated the two germline ends. CDR3 in amino acids: CAWSVPGMGNQPQHF. CDR3 in DNA: TGTGCCTGGAGTGTACCAGGGATGGGCAATCAGCCCCAGCATTTT.

The chain links TRBV5-6 to TRBJ2-3; 8 bases agree with TRBD2. The ends lost 3 bases at V and 4 bases at J; junction bases unmatched: 7. This CDR3 is 15 amino acids long. The germline gives CDR1 SGHDT, CDR2 YYEEEE. The CDR3 reads CASSSFSGDPDTQYF. CDR3 DNA: TGTGCCAGCAGCTCCTTTAGCGGGGACCCAGATACGCAGTATTTT.